The 25 T cell receptor beta chains below were found in one sample sequenced in a study of technical replicates of blood from several donors. Data came from immunoSEQ multiplex PCR; TCRdb stores just in-frame clones and leaves some out. In the table there are tens of thousands of clones, 90% to 95% of which are singletons. Sequencing used T cells isolated from PBMCs. These receptors were taken from a human donor in good health. Some clones in this sample may be carry-over from other donors' samples.

The chain links TRBV7-9 to TRBJ1-1; 7 bases agree with TRBD1. CDR1 is SEHNR and CDR2 is FQNEAQ in the germline V gene (reference sequence). After removal of 5 bases from V and 6 bases from J, the junction contained 9 bases not matched to a gene. The CDR3 is 14 amino acids. The DNA for the CDR3 is TGTGCCAGCAGCCGCGCGACAGGGCTGGCTGAAGCTTTCTTT. The encoded protein is CASSRATGLAEAFF.

The chain combines TRBV7-9 with TRBJ2-7; D call uncertain. The CDR3 contains 15 residues. Germline CDR1 reads SEHNR; CDR2 reads FQNEAQ (reference sequence). The V and J ends lost 1 base and 2 bases respectively, with 12 bases between them. CDR3 coding DNA: TGTGCCAGCAGCTTAGATGTCATGAGCCCCTACGAGCAGTACTTC. This translates into CASSLDVMSPYEQYF.

The chain has TRBV7-9 and TRBJ2-5; D is perhaps TRBD1 (6 bases). Germline loops: CDR1 SEHNR, CDR2 FQNEAQ (reference sequence). The germline V and J ends were trimmed by 5 bases and 4 bases, with 20 bases remaining between them. This CDR3 is 16 amino acids long. CDR3 sequence (DNA): TGTGCCAGCAGCCGAAACCGGGACACACGGGGAGAGACCCAGTACTTC. Translation gives CASSRNRDTRGETQYF.

J is TRBJ1-2 and V is TRBV12-5; a weak D match, TRBD1 (6 bases). This CDR3 spans 14 amino acids. Germline CDR1 reads LGHNT; CDR2 reads FRNRAP. V lost 1 base and J 7 bases, leaving 13 bases between the germline ends. This CDR3 is CASGLATGIGGYTF. CDR3 nucleotides: TGTGCTAGTGGTTTGGCAACAGGGATAGGTGGCTACACCTTC.

The V gene is TRBV19, the J gene TRBJ2-7; 7 nucleotides align to TRBD1. The germline gives CDR1 LNHDA, CDR2 SQIVND (reference sequence). V was pared by 4 bases and J by 2 bases, with 5 bases of the junction left unmatched. The CDR3 consists of 14 residues. This chain's CDR3 is CASSTSGTAYEQYF. CDR3 DNA sequence: TGTGCCAGTAGTACTTCAGGGACAGCCTACGAGCAGTACTTC. The full variable domain, with the rest looked up from reference TRBV19 and TRBJ2-7, is DGGITQSPKYLFRKEGQNVTLSCEQNLNHDAMYWYRQDPGQGLRLIYYSQIVNDFQKGDIAEGYSVSREKKESFPLTVTSAQKNPTAFYLCASSTSGTAYEQYFGPGTRLTVT.

The V call is TRBV7-2, the J call TRBJ2-1, with 9 bases fitting TRBD2. The J segment lost 5 bases and the V segment lost 5 bases, leaving 7 bases of the junction unmatched. The CDR3 runs to 15 residues. The V gene's germline CDR1 is SGHTA and CDR2 FQGNSA. CDR3 coding DNA: TGTGCCAGCAGCCCCCCTCTAGCGGGAAACAATGAGCAGTTCTTC. Protein product: CASSPPLAGNNEQFF.

V gene TRBV6-1 combines with J gene TRBJ1-1; D uncertain. The ends were cut back, 2 bases at V and 11 bases at J, with 15 bases in the middle. Germline-derived CDR1 and CDR2 are MNHNS and SASEGT. This CDR3 spans 13 amino acids. The CDR3, as DNA: TGTGCCAGCAGTGAAAACAATTGGAGGACGGCTTTCTTT. Translating it yields CASSENNWRTAFF.

The chain has TRBV11-3 and TRBJ2-1; a possible D gene is TRBD2 (6 bases). The germline gives CDR1 SGHNT, CDR2 YENEEA. The CDR3 length is 15 residues. Trimming took 1 base from V and 2 from J, leaving 9 bases between them. The CDR3 region has the DNA TGTGCCAGCAGCTTAGCCCGCGGGACCTACAATGAGCAGTTCTTC. Its translation is CASSLARGTYNEQFF.

The V call is TRBV29-1, the J call TRBJ2-7, with 7 bases identical to TRBD1. After removal of 3 bases from V and 3 bases from J, the junction contained 2 bases not matched to a gene. The CDR3 length is 12 residues. Germline lookup yields CDR1 SQVTM and CDR2 ANQGSEA. The CDR3 bases are TGCAGCGTTGAGGGACAGTTCTACGAGCAGTACTTC. This gives the protein CSVEGQFYEQYF.

This rearrangement joins TRBV5-4 to TRBJ1-2, with a tentative D call TRBD1 (5 bases). The CDR3 is 13 residues long. Germline CDR1 reads SGHNT; CDR2 reads YYREEE (reference sequence). Trimming removed 5 bases from V and 5 bases from J, with 13 bases in between. The CDR3 protein is CASSGGEGYGYTF. The CDR3 DNA reads as TGTGCCAGCAGTGGTGGGGAGGGGTATGGCTACACCTTC.

This chain joins TRBV21-1 and TRBJ2-5; TRBD2 is the table's D call, not checked against the DNA. TRBV21-1 is flagged as a pseudogene. The CDR3 consists of 20 residues. Here the CDR3 DNA reads TGTGCCAAGACCAGCTCCCCTAGCGGGGGAACATGCCCTTCCCCGGAGACCCAGTACTTC. Protein: CAKTSSPSGGTCPSPETQYF.

The J gene is TRBJ2-7, the V gene TRBV6-1, with 7 bases fitting TRBD1. Germline trimming cut 4 bases from V and 2 bases from J; bases unmatched to any gene: 11. Germline V CDR1 and CDR2: MNHNS, SASEGT. This CDR3 comprises 16 residues. The CDR3: CASSGSTGTVPYEQYF. The CDR3 DNA follows: TGTGCCAGCAGTGGTTCGACCGGGACAGTACCCTACGAGCAGTACTTC.

The chain uses TRBV5-5 and TRBJ1-4; possibly TRBD1 for D (6 bases). CDR3 length: 14 amino acids. The V gene's germline CDR1 is SGHKS and CDR2 YYEKEE (reference sequence). V was shortened by 4 bases and J by 6 bases, with 13 bases between the two germline ends. CDR3 in amino acids: CASSPQGLYEKLFF. CDR3 bases: TGTGCCAGCAGCCCCCAGGGGTTATATGAAAAACTGTTTTTT.

The chain couples TRBV28 to TRBJ2-7; D remains ambiguous. The CDR3 extends over 14 amino acids. Germline V gene sequence: CDR1 MDHEN, CDR2 SYDVKM. V was clipped by 5 bases and J by 6 bases, with 17 bases between them. CDR3 DNA: TGTGCCAGCAGTCCCACTGGAGAGCCAGCCGAGCAGTACTTC. Translating gives CASSPTGEPAEQYF.

V gene TRBV4-2 combines with J gene TRBJ2-5; 11 nucleotides align to TRBD2. This CDR3 is built from 15 residues. The V gene's germline CDR1 is LGHNA and CDR2 YNFKEQ. V lost 7 bases and J lost 4; bases outside the gene matches: 8. CDR3 nucleotides: TGTGCCAGCACCCGTAGCGGGAGGGCCTCAGAGACCCAGTACTTC. This codes for CASTRSGRASETQYF.

This sequence joins TRBV4-1 and TRBJ1-1, with unresolved D. V lost 3 bases, J lost 2 bases, and 10 bases lay in between. The germline V gene has CDR1 MGHRA and CDR2 YSYEKL. The length of the CDR3 is 14 residues. CDR3 sequence reads: CASSHPAQNTEAFF. As DNA, the CDR3 is TGCGCCAGCAGCCATCCCGCACAAAACACTGAAGCTTTCTTT.

The V and J genes are TRBV5-1 and TRBJ2-1, with D tentatively TRBD2 (5 bases). The CDR3 covers 11 residues. Germline V CDR1 and CDR2: SGHRS, YFSETQ. V was pared by 7 bases and J by 10 bases, with 12 bases between. Here the CDR3 DNA reads TGCGCCAGCGGACTTTACCAGGAGCAGTTCTTC. Amino acid sequence: CASGLYQEQFF.

The rearrangement uses TRBV7-9 and TRBJ1-1; D uncertain. V dropped 6 bases and J dropped 3 bases, with 14 bases sitting between them. The length of the CDR3 is 14 residues. In germline, CDR1 is SEHNR, CDR2 FQNEAQ (reference sequence). The CDR3: CASSDLDRDTEAFF. The CDR3 DNA reads as TGTGCCAGCAGTGACCTAGATCGGGACACTGAAGCTTTCTTT.

Here the CDR3 DNA reads TGTGCCAGCAGCGTAGGTCCTAGCGGGAAGTACCAAGAGACCCAGTACTTC. It encodes CASSVGPSGKYQETQYF. The V and J genes are TRBV9 and TRBJ2-5; 9 bases align to TRBD2. The length of the CDR3 is 17 residues. Trimming took 0 bases from V and 0 from J; bases not matched to a gene: 6. CDR1 and CDR2 (germline): SGDLS, YYNGEE.

This chain uses TRBV5-1 with TRBJ2-2; no clear D. V lost 3 bases to trimming and J lost 6 bases, with 9 bases between them. The germline V gene encodes CDR1 SGHRS and CDR2 YFSETQ. The CDR3 is 13 amino acids. The CDR3 nucleotides read TGCGCCAGCAGCTATCCTAGGCCCGGGGAGCTGTTTTTT. Its protein is CASSYPRPGELFF.

The chain recombines TRBV11-1 with TRBJ2-1, with TRBD2 identical over 7 bases. V lost 3 bases and J lost 2; bases outside the gene matches: 7. This CDR3 comprises 16 residues. Germline values: CDR1 SGHAT, CDR2 FQDESV (reference sequence). The CDR3 bases are TGTGCCAGCAGCTTTCAGGCGGGAGTCGCCTACAATGAGCAGTTCTTC. Protein: CASSFQAGVAYNEQFF.

The chain joins TRBV7-2 to TRBJ1-5; D possibly corresponds to TRBD1 (6 bases). Trimming shortened V by 1 base and J by 6 bases, and 16 bases separated the two germline ends. CDR3 length: 16 amino acids. Germline lookup yields CDR1 SGHTA and CDR2 FQGNSA. CDR3 sequence: CASSLGGGGGSQPQHF. The CDR3 DNA reads TGTGCCAGCAGCTTAGGGGGCGGGGGCGGAAGTCAGCCCCAGCATTTT.

The chain uses TRBV2 and TRBJ2-7; the match to TRBD2 covers 7 bases. The CDR3 is 16 residues long. Trimming removed 2 bases from V and 4 bases from J; junction bases left unmatched: 11. CDR1 is SNHLY, CDR2 FYNNEI, per germline. The CDR3 coding sequence is TGTGCCAGCAGTGAAAGCGGGGAATGGTTGGGGTACGAGCAGTACTTC. It specifies CASSESGEWLGYEQYF.

The gene calls are TRBV6-5 and TRBJ2-1; a possible D gene is TRBD1 (5 bases). Looked up from germline, CDR1 is MNHEY and CDR2 is SVGAGI. This CDR3 spans 13 amino acids. V was clipped by 4 bases and J by 7 bases, with 11 bases between them. CDR3 sequence reads: CASSSGSGNEQFF. In nucleotides, the CDR3 is TGTGCCAGCAGTTCCGGGTCAGGGAATGAGCAGTTCTTC.

The CDR3 reads CASSLGQGAEAFF. The CDR3 DNA reads TGCGCCAGCAGCCTCGGACAGGGGGCTGAAGCTTTCTTT. This chain links TRBV5-1 with TRBJ1-1, with 10 positions matching TRBD1. The CDR3 extends over 13 amino acids. Germline V gives CDR1 SGHRS, CDR2 YFSETQ. V dropped 4 bases and J dropped 6; count of bases not matched to a gene: 3.